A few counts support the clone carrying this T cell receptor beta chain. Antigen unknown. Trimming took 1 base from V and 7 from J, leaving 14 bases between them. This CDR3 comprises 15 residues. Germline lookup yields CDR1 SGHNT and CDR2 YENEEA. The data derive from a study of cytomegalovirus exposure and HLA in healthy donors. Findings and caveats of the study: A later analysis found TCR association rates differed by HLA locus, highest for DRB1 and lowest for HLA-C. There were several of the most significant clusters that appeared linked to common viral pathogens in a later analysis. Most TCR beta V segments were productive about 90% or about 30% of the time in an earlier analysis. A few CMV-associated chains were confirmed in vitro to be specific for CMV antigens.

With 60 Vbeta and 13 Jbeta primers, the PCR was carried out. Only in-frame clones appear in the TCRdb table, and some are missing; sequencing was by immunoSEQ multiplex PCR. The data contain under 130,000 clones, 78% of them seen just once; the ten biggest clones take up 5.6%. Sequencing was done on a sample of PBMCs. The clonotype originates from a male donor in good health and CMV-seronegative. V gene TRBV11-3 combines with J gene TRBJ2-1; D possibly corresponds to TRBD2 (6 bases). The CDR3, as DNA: TGTGCCAGCAGCTTAGTCCAGCTTGGGGGGAATGAGCAGTTCTTC. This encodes CASSLVQLGGNEQFF.